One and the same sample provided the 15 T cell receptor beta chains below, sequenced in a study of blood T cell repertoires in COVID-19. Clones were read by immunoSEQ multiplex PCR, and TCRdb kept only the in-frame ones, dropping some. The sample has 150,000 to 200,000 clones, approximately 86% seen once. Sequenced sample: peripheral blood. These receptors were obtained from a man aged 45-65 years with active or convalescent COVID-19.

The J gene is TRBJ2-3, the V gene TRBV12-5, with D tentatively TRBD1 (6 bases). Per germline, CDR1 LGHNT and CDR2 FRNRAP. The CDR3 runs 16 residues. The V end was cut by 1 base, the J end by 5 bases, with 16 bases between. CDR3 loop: CASGLDRVAGGDTQYF. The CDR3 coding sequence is TGTGCTAGTGGTTTGGACAGGGTGGCAGGCGGAGATACGCAGTATTTT.

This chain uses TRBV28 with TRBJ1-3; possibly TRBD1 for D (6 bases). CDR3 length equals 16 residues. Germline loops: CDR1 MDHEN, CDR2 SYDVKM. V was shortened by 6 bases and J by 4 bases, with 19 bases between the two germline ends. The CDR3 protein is CASRRSGGQGGNTIYF. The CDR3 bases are TGTGCCAGCAGACGTAGCGGGGGGCAGGGAGGAAACACCATATATTTT.

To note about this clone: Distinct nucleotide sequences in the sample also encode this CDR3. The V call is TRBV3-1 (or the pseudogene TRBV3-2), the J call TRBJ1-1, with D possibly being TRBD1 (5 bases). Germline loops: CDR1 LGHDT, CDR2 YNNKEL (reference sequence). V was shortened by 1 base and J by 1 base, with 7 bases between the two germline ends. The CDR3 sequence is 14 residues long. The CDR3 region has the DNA TGTGCCAGCAGCCAAGGACAGCCGAACACTGAAGCTTTCTTT. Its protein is CASSQGQPNTEAFF.

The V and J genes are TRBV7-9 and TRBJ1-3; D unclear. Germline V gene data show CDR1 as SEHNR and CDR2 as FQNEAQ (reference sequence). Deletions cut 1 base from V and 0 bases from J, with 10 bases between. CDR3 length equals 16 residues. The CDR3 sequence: CASSLVGSLSGNTIYF. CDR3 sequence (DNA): TGTGCCAGCAGCTTAGTCGGGTCGCTCTCTGGAAACACCATATATTTT.

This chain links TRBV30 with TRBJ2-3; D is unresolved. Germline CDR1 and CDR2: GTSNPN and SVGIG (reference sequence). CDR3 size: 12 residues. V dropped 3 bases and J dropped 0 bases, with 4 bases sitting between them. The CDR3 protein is CAWSASTDTQYF. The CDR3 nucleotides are TGTGCCTGGAGCGCGAGCACAGATACGCAGTATTTT.

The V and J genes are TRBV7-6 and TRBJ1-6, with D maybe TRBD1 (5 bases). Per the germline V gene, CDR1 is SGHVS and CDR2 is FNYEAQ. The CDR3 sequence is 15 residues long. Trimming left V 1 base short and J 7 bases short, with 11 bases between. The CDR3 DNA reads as TGTGCCAGCAGCTTAGATTTGCAGGGAAATTCACCCCTCCACTTT. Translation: CASSLDLQGNSPLHF.

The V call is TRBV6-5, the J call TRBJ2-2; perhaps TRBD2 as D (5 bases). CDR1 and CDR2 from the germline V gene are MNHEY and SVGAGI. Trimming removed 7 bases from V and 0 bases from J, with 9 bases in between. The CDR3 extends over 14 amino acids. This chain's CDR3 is CASMSGTNTGELFF. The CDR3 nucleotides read TGTGCCAGCATGTCCGGGACGAACACCGGGGAGCTGTTTTTT.

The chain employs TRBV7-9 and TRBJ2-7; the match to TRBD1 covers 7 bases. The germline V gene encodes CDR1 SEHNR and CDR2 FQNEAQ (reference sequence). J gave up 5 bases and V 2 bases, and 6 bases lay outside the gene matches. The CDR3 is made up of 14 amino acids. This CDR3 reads CASSLIDRVHEQYF. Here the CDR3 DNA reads TGTGCCAGCAGCTTAATCGACAGGGTCCACGAGCAGTACTTC.

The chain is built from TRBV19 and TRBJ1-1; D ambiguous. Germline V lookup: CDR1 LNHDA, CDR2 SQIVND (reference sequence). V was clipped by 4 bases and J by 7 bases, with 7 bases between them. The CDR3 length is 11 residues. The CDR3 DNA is TGTGCCAGTAGTACCCCCCTTGAAGCTTTCTTT. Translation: CASSTPLEAFF.

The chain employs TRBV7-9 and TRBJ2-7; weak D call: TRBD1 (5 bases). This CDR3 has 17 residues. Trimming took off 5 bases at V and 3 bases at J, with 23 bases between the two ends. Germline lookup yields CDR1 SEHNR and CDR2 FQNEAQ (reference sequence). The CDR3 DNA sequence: TGTGCCAGCAGCGAAGCTGGTTTCCAGGGCTCTTACTACGAGCAGTACTTC. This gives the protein CASSEAGFQGSYYEQYF.

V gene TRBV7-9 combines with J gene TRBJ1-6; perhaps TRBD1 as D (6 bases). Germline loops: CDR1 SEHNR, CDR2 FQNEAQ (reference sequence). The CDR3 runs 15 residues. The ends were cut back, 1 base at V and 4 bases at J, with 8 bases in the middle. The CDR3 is CASSLEGVYNSPLHF. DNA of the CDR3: TGTGCCAGCAGCTTAGAGGGGGTATATAATTCACCCCTCCACTTT. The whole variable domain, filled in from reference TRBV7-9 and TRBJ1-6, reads DTGVSQNPRHKITKRGQNVTFRCDPISEHNRLYWYRQTLGQGPEFLTYFQNEAQLEKSRLLSDRFSAERPKGSFSTLEIQRTEQGDSAMYLCASSLEGVYNSPLHFGNGTRLTVT.

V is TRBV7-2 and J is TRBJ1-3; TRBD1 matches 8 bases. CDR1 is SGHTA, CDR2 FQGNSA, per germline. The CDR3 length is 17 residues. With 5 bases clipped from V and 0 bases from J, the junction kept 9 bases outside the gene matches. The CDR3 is CASSVPRQGSSGNTIYF. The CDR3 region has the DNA TGTGCCAGCAGCGTACCCCGACAGGGGAGCTCTGGAAACACCATATATTTT.

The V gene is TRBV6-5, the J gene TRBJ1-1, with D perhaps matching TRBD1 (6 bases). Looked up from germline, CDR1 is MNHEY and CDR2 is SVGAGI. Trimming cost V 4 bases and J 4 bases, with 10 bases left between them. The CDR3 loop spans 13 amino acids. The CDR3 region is CASSSTGRTEAFF. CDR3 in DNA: TGTGCCAGCAGTTCAACAGGGCGCACTGAAGCTTTCTTT.

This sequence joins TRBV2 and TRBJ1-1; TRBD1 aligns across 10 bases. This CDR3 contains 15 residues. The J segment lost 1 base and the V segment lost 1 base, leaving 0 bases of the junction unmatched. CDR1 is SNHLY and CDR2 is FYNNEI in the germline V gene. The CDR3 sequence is CASSEGTGGNTEAFF. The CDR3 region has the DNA TGTGCCAGCAGTGAAGGGACAGGGGGGAACACTGAAGCTTTCTTT. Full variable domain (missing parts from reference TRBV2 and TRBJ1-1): EPEVTQTPSHQVTQMGQEVILRCVPISNHLYFYWYRQILGQKVEFLVSFYNNEISEKSEIFDDQFSVERPDGSNFTLKIRSTKLEDSAMYFCASSEGTGGNTEAFFGQGTRLTVV.

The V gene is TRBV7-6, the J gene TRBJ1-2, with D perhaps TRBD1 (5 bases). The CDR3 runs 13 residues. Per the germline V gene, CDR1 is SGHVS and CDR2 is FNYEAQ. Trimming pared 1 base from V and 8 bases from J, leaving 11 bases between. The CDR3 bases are TGTGCCAGCAGCTTAGATCAGGGAGGAGGCTACACCTTC. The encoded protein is CASSLDQGGGYTF.